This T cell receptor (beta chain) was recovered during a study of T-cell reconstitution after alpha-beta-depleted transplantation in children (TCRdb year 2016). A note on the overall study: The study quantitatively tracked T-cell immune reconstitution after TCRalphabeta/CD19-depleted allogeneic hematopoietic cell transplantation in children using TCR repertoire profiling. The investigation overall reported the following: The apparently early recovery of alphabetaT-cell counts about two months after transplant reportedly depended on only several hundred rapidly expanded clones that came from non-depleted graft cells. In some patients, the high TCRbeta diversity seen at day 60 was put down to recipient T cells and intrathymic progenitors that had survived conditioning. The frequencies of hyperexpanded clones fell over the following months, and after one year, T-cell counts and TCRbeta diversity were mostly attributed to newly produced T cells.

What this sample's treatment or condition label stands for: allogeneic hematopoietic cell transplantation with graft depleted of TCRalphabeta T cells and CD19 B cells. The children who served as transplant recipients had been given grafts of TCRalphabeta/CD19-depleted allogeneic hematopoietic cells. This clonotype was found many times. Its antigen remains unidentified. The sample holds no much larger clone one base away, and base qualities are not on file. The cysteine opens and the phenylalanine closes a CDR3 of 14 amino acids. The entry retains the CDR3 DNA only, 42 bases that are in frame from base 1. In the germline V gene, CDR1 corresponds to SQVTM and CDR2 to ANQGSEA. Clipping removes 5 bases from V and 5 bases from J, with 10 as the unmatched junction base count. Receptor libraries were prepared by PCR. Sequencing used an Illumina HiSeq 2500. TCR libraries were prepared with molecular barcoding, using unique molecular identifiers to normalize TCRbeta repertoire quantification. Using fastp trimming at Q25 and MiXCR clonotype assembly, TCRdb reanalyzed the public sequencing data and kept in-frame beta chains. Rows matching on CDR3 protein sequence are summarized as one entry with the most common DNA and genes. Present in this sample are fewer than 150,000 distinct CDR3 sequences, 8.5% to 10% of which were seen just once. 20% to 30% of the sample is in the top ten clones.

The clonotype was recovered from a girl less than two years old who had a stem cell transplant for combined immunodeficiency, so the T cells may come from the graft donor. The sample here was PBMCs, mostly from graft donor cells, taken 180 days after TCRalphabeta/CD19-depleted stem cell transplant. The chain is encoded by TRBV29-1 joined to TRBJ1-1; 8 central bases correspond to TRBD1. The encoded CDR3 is CSVSPPTGVTEAFF. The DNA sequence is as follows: TGCAGCGTTTCCCCCCCGACAGGGGTAACTGAAGCTTTCTTT. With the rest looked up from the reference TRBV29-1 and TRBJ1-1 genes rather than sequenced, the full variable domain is SAVISQKPSRDICQRGTSLTIQCQVDSQVTMMFWYRQQPGQSLTLIATANQGSEATYESGFVIDKFPISRPNLTFSTLTVSNMSPEDSSIYLCSVSPPTGVTEAFFGQGTRLTVV.